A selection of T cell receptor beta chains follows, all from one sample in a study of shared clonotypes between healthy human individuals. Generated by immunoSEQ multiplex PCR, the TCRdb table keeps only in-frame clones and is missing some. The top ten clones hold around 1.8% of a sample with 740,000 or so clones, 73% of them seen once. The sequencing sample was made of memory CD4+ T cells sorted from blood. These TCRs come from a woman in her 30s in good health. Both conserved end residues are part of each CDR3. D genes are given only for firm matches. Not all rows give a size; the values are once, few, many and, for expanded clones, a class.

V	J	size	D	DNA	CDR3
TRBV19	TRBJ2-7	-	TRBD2	TGTGCCAGTAGTACGCCGTCGGGGAGCGGGAGGGACCACGAGCAGTACTTC	CASSTPSGSGRDHEQYF
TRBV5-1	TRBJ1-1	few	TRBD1	TGCGCCAGCAGCTACCTGTCGGGACAGGGCGCCACTGAAGCTTTCTTT	CASSYLSGQGATEAFF
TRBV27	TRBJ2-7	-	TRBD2	TGTGCCAGCGGGTCTAGCGGTCCGTACGAGCAGTACTTC	CASGSSGPYEQYF
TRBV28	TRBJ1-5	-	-	TGTGCCAGCGGCTATGGAGCGGGGAGGCACCAGCCCCAGCATTTT	CASGYGAGRHQPQHF
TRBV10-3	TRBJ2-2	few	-	TGTGCCATCAGTGATTCCCGACTAGGGGGATACGGGGAGCTGTTTTTT	CAISDSRLGGYGELFF
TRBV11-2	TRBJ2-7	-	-	TGTGCCAGCAGCCCCCGACTAGACCCTTCTGAGGACGAGCAGTACTTC	CASSPRLDPSEDEQYF
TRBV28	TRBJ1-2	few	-	TGTGCCAGCAGTTTAGCCTCCTTTCGAGGGGGCTATGGCTACACCTTC	CASSLASFRGGYGYTF
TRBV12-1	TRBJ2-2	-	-	TGTGCCAGCAGCTTTCTGACTAGTTCAGGCACCGGGGACCAAGTCGGGGAGCTGTTTTTT	CASSFLTSSGTGDQVGELFF
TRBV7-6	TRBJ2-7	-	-	TGTGCCAGCAGCCCAGGGGGGAGGTCCACCTACGAGCAGTACTTC	CASSPGGRSTYEQYF
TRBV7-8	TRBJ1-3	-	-	TGTGCCAGCAGCCGGTTACACTCTGGAAACACCATATATTTT	CASSRLHSGNTIYF
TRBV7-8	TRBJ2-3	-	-	TGTGCCAGCAGCCGAATGAGGGATACGCAGTATTTT	CASSRMRDTQYF
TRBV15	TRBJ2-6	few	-	TGTGCCACCAGCAGGAGAGGGGCCAACGTCCTGACTTTC	CATSRRGANVLTF
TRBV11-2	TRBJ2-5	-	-	TGTGCCAGCAGCTTGGGGGACTGGGAAGAGACCCAGTACTTC	CASSLGDWEETQYF
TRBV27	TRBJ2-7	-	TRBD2	TGTACCAGCAGTTCTCCGTCTAGCGGGAATACCTACGAGCAGTACTTC	CTSSSPSSGNTYEQYF
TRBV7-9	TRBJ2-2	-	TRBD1	TGTGCCAGCAGGTCGACAGGGATGTCCGGGGAGCTGTTTTTT	CASRSTGMSGELFF
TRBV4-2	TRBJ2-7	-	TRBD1	TGTGCCAGCAGCCAAGTATACCGGGACAGGTCCTACGAGCAGTACTTC	CASSQVYRDRSYEQYF
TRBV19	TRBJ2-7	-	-	TGTGCCAGTAGTCGACAGTTTAGCTCCTACGAGCAGTACTTC	CASSRQFSSYEQYF
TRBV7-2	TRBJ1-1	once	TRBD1	TGTGCCAGCAGCCGACAGGGCGGGACGATGGGCACTGAAGCTTTCTTT	CASSRQGGTMGTEAFF
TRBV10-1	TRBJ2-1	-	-	TGCGCCAGCAGTGAGTCGAAGCTAGTGGGTGAGCAGTTCTTC	CASSESKLVGEQFF
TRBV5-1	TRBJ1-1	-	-	TGCGCCAGCAGCGAAGGGTCCTCCAACACTGAAGCTTTCTTT	CASSEGSSNTEAFF
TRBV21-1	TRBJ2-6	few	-	TGTGCCAGCAGCGAGTTACGGGACAGGGTCGTTCAAGGGGCCAACGTCCTGACTTTC	CASSELRDRVVQGANVLTF
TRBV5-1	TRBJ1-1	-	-	TGCGCCAGCAGCTTGACGCTCGGGGCTGAAGCTTTCTTT	CASSLTLGAEAFF
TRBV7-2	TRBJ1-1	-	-	TGTGCCAGCAGCTTATCGGGAAATACGAACACTGAAGCTTTCTTT	CASSLSGNTNTEAFF
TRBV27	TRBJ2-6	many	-	TGTGCCAGCAGTTTATGGGGGGCTGGGGCCAACGTCCTGACTTTC	CASSLWGAGANVLTF
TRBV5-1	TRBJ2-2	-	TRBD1	TGCGCCAGCAGCGTCGGACAGGGAACCGGGGAGCTGTTTTTT	CASSVGQGTGELFF
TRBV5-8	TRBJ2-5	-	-	TGTGCCAGCAGCTTGCGGGCTGATCCACCCAAAGAGACCCAGTACTTC	CASSLRADPPKETQYF
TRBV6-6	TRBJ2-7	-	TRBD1	TGTGCCAGCAGTTACTCGGGACAGACCTACGAGCAGTACTTC	CASSYSGQTYEQYF
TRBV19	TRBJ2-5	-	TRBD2	TGTGCCAGTAGTACAATAGCGGGAGGGGTAGAGACCCAGTACTTC	CASSTIAGGVETQYF
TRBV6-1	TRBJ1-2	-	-	TGTGCCAGCCAAGGGTATGGGGGCTACACCTTC	CASQGYGGYTF
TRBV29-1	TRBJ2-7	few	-	TGCAGCGTTGAAAGGGAGACTCCCGCTTACGAGCAGTACTTC	CSVERETPAYEQYF
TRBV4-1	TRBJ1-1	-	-	TGCGCCAGCAGCCAAGATCCGGGCGGGGGCAAAGCTTTCTTT	CASSQDPGGGKAFF
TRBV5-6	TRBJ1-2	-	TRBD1	TGTGCCAGCAGCGAGACAGGGGGCAAATACGTCTATGGCTACACCTTC	CASSETGGKYVYGYTF
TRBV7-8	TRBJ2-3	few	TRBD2	TGTGCCAGCAGCGGAAGGACTAGCGGGAGCCTCTCGGGCACAGATACGCAGTATTTT	CASSGRTSGSLSGTDTQYF
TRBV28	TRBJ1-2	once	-	TGTGCCAGCAGTCAAGGGGCCCTTACGACAGGCTACACCTTC	CASSQGALTTGYTF
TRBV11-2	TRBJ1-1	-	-	TGTGCCAGCAGCTTAGACCCCTGGGGAGAGGTTGAAGCTTTCTTT	CASSLDPWGEVEAFF
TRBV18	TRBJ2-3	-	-	TGTGCCAGCTCACCCGACGGCGCGGCAGATACGCAGTATTTT	CASSPDGAADTQYF
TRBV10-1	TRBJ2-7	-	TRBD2	TGCGCCAGCAGTAGCGGGGCCCGCTACGAGCAGTACTTC	CASSSGARYEQYF
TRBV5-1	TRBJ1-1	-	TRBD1	TGCGCCAGCAGCTTTGGGACAGGGGGGATGAACACTGAAGCTTTCTTT	CASSFGTGGMNTEAFF
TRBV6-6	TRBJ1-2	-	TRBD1	TGTGCCAGCAGGACAGGGGTGGGGTATGGCTACACCTTC	CASRTGVGYGYTF
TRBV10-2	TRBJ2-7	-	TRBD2	TGCGCCAGCCGAACCTCGGGACTAGCGGGAGGTGGTGAGCAGTACTTC	CASRTSGLAGGGEQYF
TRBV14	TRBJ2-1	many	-	TGTGCCAGCAGCCTGGGGAGTACAGTGAAGTTCTTC	CASSLGSTVKFF
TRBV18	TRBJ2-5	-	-	TGTGCCAGCTCACCACCGGGGCAGGAGACCCAGTACTTC	CASSPPGQETQYF
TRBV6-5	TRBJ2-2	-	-	TGTGCCAGCAGAGATAAGGACGCGAACACCGGGGAGCTGTTTTTT	CASRDKDANTGELFF
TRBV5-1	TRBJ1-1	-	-	TGCGCCAGCACCCCCGGGACCGAGAACACTGAAGCTTTCTTT	CASTPGTENTEAFF
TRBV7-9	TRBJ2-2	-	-	TGTGCCAGCAGCTTAATCTTGTCGGGGACCGGGGAGCTGTTTTTT	CASSLILSGTGELFF
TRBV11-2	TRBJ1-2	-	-	TGTGCCAGCAGCTTAGAATACCGTTACGGGAACTATGGCTACACCTTC	CASSLEYRYGNYGYTF
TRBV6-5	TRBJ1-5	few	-	TGTGCCAGCAGTTGGGGGGGTAGCAATCAGCCCCAGCATTTT	CASSWGGSNQPQHF
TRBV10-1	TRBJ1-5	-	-	TGCGCCAGCACTCCCCCATCTTGGGCGGTCGGAAAATATAGCAATCAGCCCCAGCATTTT	CASTPPSWAVGKYSNQPQHF
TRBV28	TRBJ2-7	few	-	TGTGCCAGCAGGTCCTCTAGCGCCGGTTTAGGGCAGTACTTC	CASRSSSAGLGQYF
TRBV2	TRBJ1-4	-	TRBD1	TGTGCCAGCAGAAGGGACAGGGAAAAACTGTTTTTT	CASRRDREKLFF
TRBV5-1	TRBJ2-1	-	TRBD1	TGCGCCAGCAGCGCGGACAGGCCAGACTACAATGAGCAGTTCTTC	CASSADRPDYNEQFF
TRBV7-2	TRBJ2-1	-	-	TGTGCCAGCAGCTTAGAAAAGGACAATGAGCAGTTCTTC	CASSLEKDNEQFF
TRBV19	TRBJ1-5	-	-	TGTGCCAGTAGAAGCCCCACAGGCGGCAGCAATCAGCCCCAGCATTTT	CASRSPTGGSNQPQHF
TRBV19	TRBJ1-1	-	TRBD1	TGTGCCAGTAGTCCCAAGGGGTTGGGACAGGGGGCTAGTGAAGCTTTCTTT	CASSPKGLGQGASEAFF
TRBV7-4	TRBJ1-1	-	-	TGTGCCAGCAGCCCCCAAGGGTGGCGGGGGGCTTTTATGAACACTGAAGCTTTCTTT	CASSPQGWRGAFMNTEAFF
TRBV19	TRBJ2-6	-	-	TGTGCCAGTAGTAGGAGACAGAACCTTGGCTCTGGGGCCAACGTCCTGACTTTC	CASSRRQNLGSGANVLTF
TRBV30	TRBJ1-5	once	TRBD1	TGTGCCTGGAGTGTGAAGGACAGGGGGCAGCCCCAGCATTTT	CAWSVKDRGQPQHF
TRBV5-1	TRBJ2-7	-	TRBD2	TGCGCCAGCAGCTTGAATAGCGGGGCCCAGTACGAGCAGTACTTC	CASSLNSGAQYEQYF
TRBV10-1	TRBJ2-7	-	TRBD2	TGCGCCAGCAGTGACTCAGCGGGAGTGGGCTACGAGCAGTACTTC	CASSDSAGVGYEQYF
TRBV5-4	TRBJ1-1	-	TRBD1	TGTGCCAGCAGCCCGTGGGACAGCCTCATGAACACTGAAGCTTTCTTT	CASSPWDSLMNTEAFF